Listed below are T cell receptor beta chains from one sample, sequenced in a study of cytomegalovirus exposure and HLA in healthy donors. Using immunoSEQ multiplex PCR, the repertoire was profiled, and TCRdb retains in-frame clones only, with some absent. The table records some 180,000 clones, 75% to 90% of them present only once. The sample consisted of PBMCs. These receptors originate from a male donor in good health and CMV-seronegative. CDR3s include the opening cysteine and the closing phenylalanine or tryptophan. D genes are given only for firm matches. Not every row has a clone size; where given, it reads once, few, many or a size class.

clone_size	j_call	v_call	d_call	cdr3_aa	cdr3_nt
.	TRBJ1-2	TRBV7-9	.	CSSSRGRHRDLPNYGYTF	TGTTCCAGCAGCCGGGGAAGGCACAGGGACCTCCCTAACTATGGCTACACCTTC
.	TRBJ1-5	TRBV6-4	.	CASSEQKYSNQPQHF	TGTGCCAGCAGTGAGCAGAAATATAGCAATCAGCCCCAGCATTTT
few	TRBJ2-2	TRBV11-2	.	CASSLGSGGELFF	TGTGCCAGCAGCTTAGGAAGCGGTGGGGAGCTGTTTTTT
.	TRBJ2-3	TRBV19	.	CASSISARTWDTQYF	TGTGCCAGTAGTATTAGCGCGAGAACCTGGGATACGCAGTATTTT
.	TRBJ1-4	TRBV25-1	.	CASSEEPNLNEKLFF	TGTGCCAGCAGTGAGGAGCCCAACTTAAATGAAAAACTGTTTTTT
.	TRBJ1-5	TRBV28	TRBD1	CASSWTGNNQPQHF	TGTGCCAGCAGTTGGACAGGGAACAATCAGCCCCAGCATTTT
few	TRBJ2-7	TRBV5-1	TRBD1	CASSLAGQGVAYEQYF	TGCGCCAGCAGCTTGGCAGGACAGGGGGTCGCCTACGAGCAGTACTTC
.	TRBJ1-1	TRBV5-1	.	CASSLGQSNTEAFF	TGCGCCAGCAGCTTGGGTCAGTCGAACACTGAAGCTTTCTTT
.	TRBJ1-1	TRBV14	TRBD1	CASSLGQGTREAFF	TGTGCCAGCAGCCTGGGACAGGGTACGAGGGAGGCTTTCTTT
few	TRBJ1-2	TRBV19	.	CASSIRFGYGYTF	TGTGCCAGTAGTATCAGGTTCGGCTATGGCTACACCTTC
.	TRBJ2-3	TRBV9	TRBD2	CASTVGLAGGPVDTQYF	TGTGCCAGCACCGTGGGACTAGCGGGGGGACCGGTAGATACGCAGTATTTT
.	TRBJ1-1	TRBV2	TRBD1	CASLAGQLNTEAFF	TGTGCCAGTTTGGCGGGACAGCTGAACACTGAAGCTTTCTTT
.	TRBJ1-2	TRBV6-1	.	CASSEEGQGNYGYTF	TGTGCCAGCAGTGAAGAGGGTCAGGGAAACTATGGCTACACCTTC
.	TRBJ2-2	TRBV4-2	TRBD2	CASSWALAGGTFPGELFF	TGTGCCAGCAGCTGGGCGCTAGCGGGGGGCACCTTCCCCGGGGAGCTGTTTTTT
.	TRBJ1-1	TRBV27	.	CASSLIATGPWTEAFF	TGTGCCAGCAGTTTAATCGCCACAGGCCCATGGACTGAAGCTTTCTTT
.	TRBJ1-2	TRBV5-1	TRBD1	CASSRGDSNYGYTF	TGCGCCAGCAGCCGAGGGGACAGCAACTATGGCTACACCTTC
.	TRBJ2-5	TRBV7-2	TRBD2	CASSFRSGRYQETQYF	TGTGCCAGCAGCTTCCGCAGCGGGAGGTACCAAGAGACCCAGTACTTC
few	TRBJ2-1	TRBV7-9	.	CASSLAHYNEQFF	TGTGCCAGCAGCTTGGCACACTACAATGAGCAGTTCTTC
few	TRBJ2-7	TRBV5-1	TRBD2	CASGRGGGAHEQYF	TGCGCCAGCGGGAGAGGCGGGGGGGCCCACGAGCAGTACTTC
once	TRBJ1-1	TRBV30	TRBD1	CARDRRGSTEAFF	TGTGCCCGGGACAGGAGGGGGTCCACTGAAGCTTTCTTT
.	TRBJ1-2	TRBV5-1	TRBD1	CASSLLQGLDGYTF	TGCGCCAGCAGCTTGTTACAGGGGCTCGATGGCTACACCTTC
few	TRBJ2-7	TRBV7-2	TRBD2	CASSPGLAGDRYF	TGTGCCAGCAGCCCCGGGCTAGCGGGGGATCGGTACTTC
.	TRBJ2-3	TRBV27	.	CASSAAQTVTDTQYF	TGTGCCAGCAGTGCAGCCCAGACAGTCACAGATACGCAGTATTTT
.	TRBJ2-2	TRBV7-2	TRBD1	CASTPQGAGNTGELFF	TGTGCCAGCACCCCACAGGGGGCGGGGAACACCGGGGAGCTGTTTTTT
.	TRBJ2-1	TRBV19	TRBD2	CASNTRGGYEQFF	TGTGCCAGCAATACACGGGGGGGATATGAGCAGTTCTTC
.	TRBJ1-2	TRBV29-1	TRBD1	CSVQGQQRRGYTF	TGCAGCGTTCAGGGACAGCAAAGGAGGGGCTACACCTTC
few	TRBJ2-1	TRBV9	.	CASSVGAGLYNEQFF	TGTGCCAGCAGCGTAGGGGCAGGGTTATACAATGAGCAGTTCTTC
.	TRBJ2-5	TRBV25-1	.	CASSDLPGESQETQYF	TGTGCCAGCAGTGACCTCCCCGGGGAGTCGCAAGAGACCCAGTACTTC
.	TRBJ2-2	TRBV6-4	.	CASRGAANTGELFF	TGTGCCAGCAGGGGGGCGGCTAACACCGGGGAGCTGTTTTTT